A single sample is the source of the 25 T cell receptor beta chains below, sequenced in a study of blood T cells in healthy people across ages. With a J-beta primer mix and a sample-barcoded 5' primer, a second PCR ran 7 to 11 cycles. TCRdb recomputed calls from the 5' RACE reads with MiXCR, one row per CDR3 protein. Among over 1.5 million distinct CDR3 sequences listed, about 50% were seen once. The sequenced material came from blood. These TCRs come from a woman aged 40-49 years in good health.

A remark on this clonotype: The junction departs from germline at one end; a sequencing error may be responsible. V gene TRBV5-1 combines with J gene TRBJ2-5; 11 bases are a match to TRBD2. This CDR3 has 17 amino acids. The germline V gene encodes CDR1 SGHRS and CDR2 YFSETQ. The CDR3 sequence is CASSFRLAGGSRETQYF. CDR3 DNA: TGCGCCAGCAGCTTCAGGCTAGCGGGGGGCTCCCGGGAGACCCAGTACTTT.

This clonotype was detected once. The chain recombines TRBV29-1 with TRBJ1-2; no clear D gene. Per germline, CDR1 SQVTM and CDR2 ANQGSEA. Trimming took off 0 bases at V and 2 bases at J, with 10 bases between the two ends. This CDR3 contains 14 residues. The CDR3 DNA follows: TGCAGCGTTGAAGAGGTCACCTTAAACTATGGCTACACCTTC. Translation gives CSVEEVTLNYGYTF.

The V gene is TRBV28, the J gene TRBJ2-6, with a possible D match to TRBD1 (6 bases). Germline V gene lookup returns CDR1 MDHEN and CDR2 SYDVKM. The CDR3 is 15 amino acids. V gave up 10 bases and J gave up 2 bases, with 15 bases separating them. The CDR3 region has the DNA TGTGCCACTCTCGAGGGGGACCCTGGGGCCAACGTCCTGACTTTC. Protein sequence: CATLEGDPGANVLTF.

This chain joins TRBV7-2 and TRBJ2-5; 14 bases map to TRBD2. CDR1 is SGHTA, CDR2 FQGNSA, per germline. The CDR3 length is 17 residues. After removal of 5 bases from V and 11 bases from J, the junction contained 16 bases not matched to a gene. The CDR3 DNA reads TGTGCCAGCAGCCCGACTAGCGGGGGGGGGCGATACAATGAGCAGTACTTC. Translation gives CASSPTSGGGRYNEQYF.

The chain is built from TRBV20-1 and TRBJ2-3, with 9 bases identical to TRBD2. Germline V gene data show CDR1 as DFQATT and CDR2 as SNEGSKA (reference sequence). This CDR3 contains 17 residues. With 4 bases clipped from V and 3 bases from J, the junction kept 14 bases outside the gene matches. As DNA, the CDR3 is TGCAGTGCTACCAGCCTAGCGGGAAGACCACAAACAGATACGCAGTATTTT. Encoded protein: CSATSLAGRPQTDTQYF.

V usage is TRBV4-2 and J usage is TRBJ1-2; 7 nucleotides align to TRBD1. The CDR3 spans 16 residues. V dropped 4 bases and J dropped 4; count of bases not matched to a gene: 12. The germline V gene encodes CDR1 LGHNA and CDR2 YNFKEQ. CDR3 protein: CASSLIGQAFFYGYTF. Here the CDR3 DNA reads TGTGCCAGCAGCCTAATCGGACAGGCATTTTTCTATGGCTACACCTTC.

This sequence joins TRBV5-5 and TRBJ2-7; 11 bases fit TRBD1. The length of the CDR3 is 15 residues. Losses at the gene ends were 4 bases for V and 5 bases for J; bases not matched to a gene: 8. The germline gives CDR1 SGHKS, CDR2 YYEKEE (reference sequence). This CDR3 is CASSLGQGALDEQYF. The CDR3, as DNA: TGTGCCAGCAGCCTAGGACAGGGGGCCTTAGACGAGCAGTACTTC. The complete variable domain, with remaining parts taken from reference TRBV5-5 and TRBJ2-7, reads DAGVTQSPTHLIKTRGQQVTLRCSPISGHKSVSWYQQVLGQGPQFIFQYYEKEERGRGNFPDRFSARQFPNYSSELNVNALLLGDSALYLCASSLGQGALDEQYFGPGTRLTVT.

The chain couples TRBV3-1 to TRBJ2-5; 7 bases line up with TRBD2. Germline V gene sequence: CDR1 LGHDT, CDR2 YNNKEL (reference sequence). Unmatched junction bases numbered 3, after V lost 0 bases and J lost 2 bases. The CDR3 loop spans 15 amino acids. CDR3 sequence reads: CASSQERGVQETQYF. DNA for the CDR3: TGTGCCAGCAGCCAAGAACGGGGGGTTCAAGAGACCCAGTACTTC.

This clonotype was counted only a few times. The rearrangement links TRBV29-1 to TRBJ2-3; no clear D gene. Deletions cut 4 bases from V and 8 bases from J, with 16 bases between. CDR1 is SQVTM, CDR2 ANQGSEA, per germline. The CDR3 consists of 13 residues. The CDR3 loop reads CSVGETPLSTQYF. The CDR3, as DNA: TGCAGCGTTGGTGAGACACCTCTATCTACGCAGTATTTT.

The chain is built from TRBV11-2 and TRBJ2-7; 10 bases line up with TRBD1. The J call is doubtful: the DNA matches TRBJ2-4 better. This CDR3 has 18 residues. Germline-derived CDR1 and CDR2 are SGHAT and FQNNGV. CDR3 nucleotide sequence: TGTGCCAGCAGCTTAGTCGGGGCGGGACAGGGGTCCGCGGACATTCAGTACTTC. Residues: CASSLVGAGQGSADIQYF.

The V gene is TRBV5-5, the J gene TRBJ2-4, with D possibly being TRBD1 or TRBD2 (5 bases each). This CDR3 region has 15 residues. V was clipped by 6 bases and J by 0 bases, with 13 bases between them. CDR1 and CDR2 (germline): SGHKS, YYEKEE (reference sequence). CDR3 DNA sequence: TGTGCCAGCACCGGGGCGAGCTCAGCCAAAAACATTCAGTACTTC. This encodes CASTGASSAKNIQYF.

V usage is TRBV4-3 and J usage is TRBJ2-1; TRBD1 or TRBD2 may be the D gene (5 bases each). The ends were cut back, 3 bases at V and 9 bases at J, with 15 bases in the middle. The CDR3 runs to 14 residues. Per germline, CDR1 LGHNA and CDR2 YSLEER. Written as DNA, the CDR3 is TGCGCCAGCAGCCAGGGACCCCCGGGGATTGAGCAGTTCTTC. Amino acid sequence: CASSQGPPGIEQFF.

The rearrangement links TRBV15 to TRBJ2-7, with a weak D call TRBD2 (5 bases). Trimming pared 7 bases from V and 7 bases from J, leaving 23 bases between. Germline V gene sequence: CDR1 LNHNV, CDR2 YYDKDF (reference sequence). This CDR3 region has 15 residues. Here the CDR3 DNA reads TGTGCCACCAACGACTACAAGTACTCCTACAATGAGCAGTACTTC. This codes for CATNDYKYSYNEQYF.

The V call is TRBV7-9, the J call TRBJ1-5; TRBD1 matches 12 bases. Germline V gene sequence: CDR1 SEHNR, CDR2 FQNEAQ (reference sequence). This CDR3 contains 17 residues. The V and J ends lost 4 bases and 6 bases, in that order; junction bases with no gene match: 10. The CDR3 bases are TGTGCCAGCAGCTCCCGAGCCGGGACAGGGGGCGGTCAGCCCCAGCATTTT. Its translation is CASSSRAGTGGGQPQHF.

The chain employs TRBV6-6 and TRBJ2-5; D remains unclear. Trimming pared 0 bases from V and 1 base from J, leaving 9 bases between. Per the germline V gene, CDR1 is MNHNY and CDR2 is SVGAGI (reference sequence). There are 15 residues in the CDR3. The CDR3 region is CASSYSAQTQETQYF. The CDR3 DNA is TGTGCCAGCAGTTACTCGGCCCAGACCCAAGAGACCCAGTACTTC.

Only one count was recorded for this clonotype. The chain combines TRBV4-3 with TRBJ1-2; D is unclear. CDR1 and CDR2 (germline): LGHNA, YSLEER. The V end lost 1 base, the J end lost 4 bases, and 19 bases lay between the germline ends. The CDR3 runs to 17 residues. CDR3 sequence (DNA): TGCGCCAGCAGCCAAGCGATGGGCGGGGTGCTCGGCTATGGCTACACCTTC. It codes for CASSQAMGGVLGYGYTF.

The CDR3 DNA reads as TGTGCCAGCAGTTACTATCAGGGGGAAGAGACCCAGTACTTC. It specifies CASSYYQGEETQYF. The chain is built from TRBV6-5 and TRBJ2-5, with 7 bases matching TRBD1. The CDR3 consists of 14 residues. Germline V gene data show CDR1 as MNHEY and CDR2 as SVGAGI. V was clipped by 1 base and J by 3 bases; unmatched bases: 2.

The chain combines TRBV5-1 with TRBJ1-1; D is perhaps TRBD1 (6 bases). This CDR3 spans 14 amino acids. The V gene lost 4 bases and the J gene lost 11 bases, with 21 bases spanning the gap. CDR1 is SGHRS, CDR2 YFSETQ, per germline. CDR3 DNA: TGCGCCAGCAGCACATCGGGGGCAGGGTATATTGCTTTCTTT. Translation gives CASSTSGAGYIAFF.

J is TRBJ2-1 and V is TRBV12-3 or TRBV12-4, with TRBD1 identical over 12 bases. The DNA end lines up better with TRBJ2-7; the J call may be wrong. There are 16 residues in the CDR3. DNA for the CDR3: TGTGCCAGCAGTGGTCCGGGACAGGGGGCCGTGAATGAGCAGTACTTC. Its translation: CASSGPGQGAVNEQYF.

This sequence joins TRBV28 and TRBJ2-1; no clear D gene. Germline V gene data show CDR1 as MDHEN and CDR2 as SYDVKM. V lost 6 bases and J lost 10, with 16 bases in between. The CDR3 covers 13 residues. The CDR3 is CASSHTLTPEQFF. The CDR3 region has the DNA TGTGCCAGCAGCCACACCCTCACGCCGGAGCAGTTCTTC.

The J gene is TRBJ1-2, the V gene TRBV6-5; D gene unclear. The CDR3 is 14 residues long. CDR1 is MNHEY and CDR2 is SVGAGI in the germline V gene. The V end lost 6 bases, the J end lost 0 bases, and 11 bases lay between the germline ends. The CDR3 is CASSNRATNYGYTF. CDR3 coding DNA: TGTGCCAGCAGCAACCGGGCCACTAACTATGGCTACACCTTC.

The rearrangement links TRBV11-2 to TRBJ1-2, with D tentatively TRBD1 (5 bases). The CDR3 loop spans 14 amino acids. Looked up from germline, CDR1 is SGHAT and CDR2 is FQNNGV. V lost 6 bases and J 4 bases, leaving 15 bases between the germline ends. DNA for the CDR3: TGTGCCAGCAGTACCGGGACGGAGATCTATGGCTACACCTTC. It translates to CASSTGTEIYGYTF.

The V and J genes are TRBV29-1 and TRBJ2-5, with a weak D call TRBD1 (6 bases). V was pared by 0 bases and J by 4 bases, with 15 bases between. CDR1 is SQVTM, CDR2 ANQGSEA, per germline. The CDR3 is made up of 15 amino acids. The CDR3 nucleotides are TGCAGCGTTGAAGAATATGGGGACATAGGAGAGACCCAGTACTTC. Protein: CSVEEYGDIGETQYF. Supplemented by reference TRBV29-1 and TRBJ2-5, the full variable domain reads SAVISQKPSRDICQRGTSLTIQCQVDSQVTMMFWYRQQPGQSLTLIATANQGSEATYESGFVIDKFPISRPNLTFSTLTVSNMSPEDSSIYLCSVEEYGDIGETQYFGPGTRLLVL.

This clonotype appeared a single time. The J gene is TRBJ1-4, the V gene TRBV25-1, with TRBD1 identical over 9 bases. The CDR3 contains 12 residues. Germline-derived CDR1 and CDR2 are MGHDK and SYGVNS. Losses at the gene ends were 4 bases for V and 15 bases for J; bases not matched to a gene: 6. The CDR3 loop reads CASSADRGTVFF. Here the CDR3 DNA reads TGTGCCAGCAGTGCGGACAGGGGTACGGTGTTTTTT.

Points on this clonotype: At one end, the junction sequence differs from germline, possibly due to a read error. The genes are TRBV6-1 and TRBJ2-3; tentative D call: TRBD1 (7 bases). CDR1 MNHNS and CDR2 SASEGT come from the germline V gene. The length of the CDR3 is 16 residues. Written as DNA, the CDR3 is TGTGCCAGCAGTGAAAGGAGGGGGCCTAGCACAGACACGCAGTATTTT. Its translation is CASSERRGPSTDTQYF.